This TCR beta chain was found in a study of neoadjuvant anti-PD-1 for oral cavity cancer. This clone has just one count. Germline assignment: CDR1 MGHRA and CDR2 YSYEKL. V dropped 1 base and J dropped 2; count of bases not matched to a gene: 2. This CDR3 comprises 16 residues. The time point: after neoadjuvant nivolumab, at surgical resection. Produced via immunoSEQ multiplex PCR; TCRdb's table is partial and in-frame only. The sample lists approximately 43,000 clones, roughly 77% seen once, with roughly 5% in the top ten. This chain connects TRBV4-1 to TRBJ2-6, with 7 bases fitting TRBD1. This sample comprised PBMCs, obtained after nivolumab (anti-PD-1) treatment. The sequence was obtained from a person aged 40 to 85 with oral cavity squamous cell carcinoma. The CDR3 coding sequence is TGCGCCAGCAGCCAAGCGACAGGGACTGGGGCCAACGTCCTGACTTTC. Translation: CASSQATGTGANVLTF.